The T cell receptor beta chain described here comes from a study of cytomegalovirus exposure and HLA in healthy donors. Sequencing used immunoSEQ multiplex PCR; TCRdb keeps in-frame clones, though not all of them. The repertoire holds roughly 170,000 clones, with around 81% as singletons. The clonotype was recovered from a woman aged 18-30 years in good health and CMV-seropositive. Sequencing used PBMCs.

The CDR3 DNA reads as TGTGCCAGCAGCCCCCGTCCTGGGGAGGACACTGAAGCTTTCTTT. Its translation is CASSPRPGEDTEAFF. The genes are TRBV9 and TRBJ1-1, with D unclear. Germline CDR1 is SGDLS and CDR2 is YYNGEE. Trimming pared 4 bases from V and 3 bases from J, leaving 16 bases between. This CDR3 comprises 15 residues.